This T cell receptor (beta chain) was profiled in a study of blood T cell repertoires in COVID-19. The overall study: Both acute and convalescent COVID-19 samples were obtained from the United States, Italy and Spain. Nucleic acid was either cDNA or gDNA, and it came from T cells, B-cell-depleted T cells, or PBMCs.

V lost 1 base to trimming and J lost 2 bases; unmatched junction nucleotides: 2. Germline loops: CDR1 SGHDN, CDR2 FVKESK. This CDR3 is built from 16 residues. Original analysis: Reference gene primer amplification gave nucleated cell count estimates. Clones were sequenced by immunoSEQ multiplex PCR, and TCRdb holds only the in-frame ones, with some missing. That table furnishes V, J and clone size, whereas the DNA furnished D and trimming. The table includes tens of thousands of clones, 89% detected once. The rearrangement uses TRBV14 and TRBJ2-1, with TRBD2 identical over 10 bases. The source is a woman older than 75 with active COVID-19. Sequencing was carried out using peripheral blood. The chain's CDR3 is CASSQVLAGAYNEQFF. The DNA for the CDR3 is TGTGCCAGCAGCCAAGTGCTAGCGGGAGCCTACAATGAGCAGTTCTTC.